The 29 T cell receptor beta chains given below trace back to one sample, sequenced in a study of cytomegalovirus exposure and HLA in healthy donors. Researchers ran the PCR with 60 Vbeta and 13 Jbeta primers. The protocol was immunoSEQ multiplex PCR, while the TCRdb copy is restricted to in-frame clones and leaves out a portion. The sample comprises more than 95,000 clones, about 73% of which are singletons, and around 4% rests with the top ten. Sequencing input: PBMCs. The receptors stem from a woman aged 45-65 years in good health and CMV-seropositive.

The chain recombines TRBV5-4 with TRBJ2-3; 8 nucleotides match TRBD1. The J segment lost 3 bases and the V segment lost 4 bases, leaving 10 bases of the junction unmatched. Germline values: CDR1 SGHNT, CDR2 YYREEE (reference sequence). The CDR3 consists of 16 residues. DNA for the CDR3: TGTGCCAGCAGCCTTAAGTTCACAGGGGGGACAGATACGCAGTATTTT. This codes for CASSLKFTGGTDTQYF.

DNA for the CDR3: TGTGCCAGCAGCTTCAGGACAGGGGGCGGTCGGGGTGAAAAACTGTTTTTT. It encodes CASSFRTGGGRGEKLFF. The gene calls are TRBV7-9 and TRBJ1-4; 11 bases map to TRBD1. Germline V CDR1 and CDR2: SEHNR, FQNEAQ (reference sequence). With V trimmed by 3 bases and J by 7 bases, 10 bases remained unmatched. The CDR3 is made up of 17 amino acids.

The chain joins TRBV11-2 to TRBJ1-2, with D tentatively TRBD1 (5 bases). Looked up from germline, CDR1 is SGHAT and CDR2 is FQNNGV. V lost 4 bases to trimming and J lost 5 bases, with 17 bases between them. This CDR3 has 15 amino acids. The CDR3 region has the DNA TGTGCCAGCAGCTCCCTTAGGGGCGCCCATTATGGCTACACCTTC. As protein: CASSSLRGAHYGYTF.

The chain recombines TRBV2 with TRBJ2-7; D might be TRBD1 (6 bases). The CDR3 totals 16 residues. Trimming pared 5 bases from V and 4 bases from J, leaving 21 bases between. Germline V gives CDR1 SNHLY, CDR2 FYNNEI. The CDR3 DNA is TGTGCCAGCAGTTCTCAAGTTGGGGGCGCGTTATACGAGCAGTACTTC. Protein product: CASSSQVGGALYEQYF.

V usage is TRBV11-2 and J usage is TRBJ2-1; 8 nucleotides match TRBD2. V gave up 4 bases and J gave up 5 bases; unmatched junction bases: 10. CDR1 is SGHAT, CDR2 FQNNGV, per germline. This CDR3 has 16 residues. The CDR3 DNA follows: TGTGCCAGCAGCTCTAGAGGGGTAGCGGGGAACAATGAGCAGTTCTTC. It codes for CASSSRGVAGNNEQFF. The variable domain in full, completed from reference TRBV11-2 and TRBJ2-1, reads EAGVAQSPRYKIIEKRQSVAFWCNPISGHATLYWYQQILGQGPKLLIQFQNNGVVDDSQLPKDRFSAERLKGVDSTLKIQPAKLEDSAVYLCASSSRGVAGNNEQFFGPGTRLTVL.

For the CDR3, the DNA is TGTGCCAGCAGCTTAAAGGCGGGGGGACGCTACGAGCAGTACTTC. Amino acids: CASSLKAGGRYEQYF. The V and J genes are TRBV7-8 and TRBJ2-7; 8 bases fit TRBD2. Germline trimming cut 2 bases from V and 3 bases from J; bases unmatched to any gene: 6. The CDR3 length is 15 residues. Germline V lookup: CDR1 SGHVS, CDR2 FQNEAQ.

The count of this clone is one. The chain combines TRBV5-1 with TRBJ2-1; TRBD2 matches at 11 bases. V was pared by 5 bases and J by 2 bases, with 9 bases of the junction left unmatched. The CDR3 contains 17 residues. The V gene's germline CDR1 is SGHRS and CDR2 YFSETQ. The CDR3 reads CASSSGGAALTYNEQFF. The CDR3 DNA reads TGCGCCAGCAGTAGCGGGGGGGCAGCCCTAACCTACAATGAGCAGTTCTTC.

The CDR3 spells CASSYGLDYGYTF. The CDR3 coding sequence is TGTGCCAGCAGTTACGGTTTAGACTATGGCTACACCTTC. The chain has TRBV6-5 and TRBJ1-2; unclear D gene. Trimming cost V 2 bases and J 3 bases, with 7 bases left between them. The CDR3 contains 13 residues. Germline V CDR1 and CDR2: MNHEY, SVGAGI.

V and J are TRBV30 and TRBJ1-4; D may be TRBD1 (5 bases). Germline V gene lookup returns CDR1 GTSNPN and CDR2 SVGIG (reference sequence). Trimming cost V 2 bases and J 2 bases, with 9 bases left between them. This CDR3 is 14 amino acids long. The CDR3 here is CAWSRGGTNEKLFF. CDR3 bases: TGTGCCTGGAGTAGGGGTGGGACTAATGAAAAACTGTTTTTT.

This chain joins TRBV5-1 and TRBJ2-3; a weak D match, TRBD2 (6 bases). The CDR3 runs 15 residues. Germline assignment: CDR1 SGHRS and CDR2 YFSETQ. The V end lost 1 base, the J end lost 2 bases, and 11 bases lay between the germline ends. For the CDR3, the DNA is TGCGCCAGCAGCTTGCCCGGGGGTTACACAGATACGCAGTATTTT. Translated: CASSLPGGYTDTQYF.

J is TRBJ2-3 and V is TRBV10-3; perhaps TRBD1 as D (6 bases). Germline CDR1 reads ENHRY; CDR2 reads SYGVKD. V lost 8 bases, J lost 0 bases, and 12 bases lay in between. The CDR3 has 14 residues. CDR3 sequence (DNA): TGTGCCATCCGGGACACTACTAGCACAGATACGCAGTATTTT. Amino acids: CAIRDTTSTDTQYF.

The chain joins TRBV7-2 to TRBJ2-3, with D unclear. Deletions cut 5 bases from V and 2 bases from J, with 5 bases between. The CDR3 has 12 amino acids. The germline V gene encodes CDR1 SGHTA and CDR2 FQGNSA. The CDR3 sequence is CASSAYTDTQYF. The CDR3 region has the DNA TGTGCCAGCAGCGCCTACACAGATACGCAGTATTTT. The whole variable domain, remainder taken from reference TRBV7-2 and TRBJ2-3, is GAGVSQSPSNKVTEKGKDVELRCDPISGHTALYWYRQSLGQGLEFLIYFQGNSAPDKSGLPSDRFSAERTGGSVSTLTIQRTQQEDSAVYLCASSAYTDTQYFGPGTRLTVL.

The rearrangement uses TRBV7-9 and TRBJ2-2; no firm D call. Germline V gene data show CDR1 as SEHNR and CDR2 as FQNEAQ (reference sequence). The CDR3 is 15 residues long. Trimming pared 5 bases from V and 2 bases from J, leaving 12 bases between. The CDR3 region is CASSRSWANTGELFF. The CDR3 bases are TGTGCCAGCAGCCGTAGTTGGGCCAACACCGGGGAGCTGTTTTTT.

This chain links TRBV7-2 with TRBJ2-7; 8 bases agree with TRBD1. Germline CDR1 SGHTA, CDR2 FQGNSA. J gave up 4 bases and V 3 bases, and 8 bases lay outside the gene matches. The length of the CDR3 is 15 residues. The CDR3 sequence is CASSFFRGRLYEQYF. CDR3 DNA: TGTGCCAGCAGCTTTTTCAGGGGGCGGTTGTACGAGCAGTACTTC.

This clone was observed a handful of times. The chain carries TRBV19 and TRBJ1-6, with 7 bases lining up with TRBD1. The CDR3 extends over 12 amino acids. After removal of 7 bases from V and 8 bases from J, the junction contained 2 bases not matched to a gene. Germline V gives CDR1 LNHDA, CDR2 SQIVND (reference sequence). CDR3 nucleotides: TGTGCCAGTAATGGACAGGATTCACCCCTCCACTTT. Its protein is CASNGQDSPLHF.

CDR3 sequence reads: CASSRGTSGTYEQYF. Here the CDR3 DNA reads TGTGCCAGCAGTCGGGGGACTAGCGGAACCTACGAGCAGTACTTC. The chain combines TRBV6-5 with TRBJ2-5, with TRBD2 matching over 11 bases. The J call could be wrong; TRBJ2-7 is a better fit for the DNA end. CDR3 length equals 15 residues. Germline V lookup: CDR1 MNHEY, CDR2 SVGAGI.

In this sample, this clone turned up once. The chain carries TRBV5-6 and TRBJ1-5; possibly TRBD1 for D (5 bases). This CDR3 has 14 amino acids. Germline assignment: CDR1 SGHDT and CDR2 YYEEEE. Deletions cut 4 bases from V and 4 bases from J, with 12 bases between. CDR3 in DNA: TGTGCCAGCAGCATAATGCGGGGGAATCAGCCCCAGCATTTT. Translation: CASSIMRGNQPQHF.

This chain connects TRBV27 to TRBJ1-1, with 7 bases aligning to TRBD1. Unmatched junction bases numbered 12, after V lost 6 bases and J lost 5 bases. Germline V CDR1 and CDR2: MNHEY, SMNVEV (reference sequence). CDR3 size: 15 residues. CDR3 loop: CASSPRGGRWTEAFF. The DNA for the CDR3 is TGTGCCAGCAGCCCTAGAGGGGGCAGATGGACTGAAGCTTTCTTT.

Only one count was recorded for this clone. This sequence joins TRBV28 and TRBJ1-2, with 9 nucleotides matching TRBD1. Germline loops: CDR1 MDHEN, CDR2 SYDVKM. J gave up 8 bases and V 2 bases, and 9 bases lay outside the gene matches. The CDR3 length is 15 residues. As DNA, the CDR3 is TGTGCCAGCAGTTTAGGTGGGGGACAGGGAAACGGCTACACCTTC. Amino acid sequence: CASSLGGGQGNGYTF.

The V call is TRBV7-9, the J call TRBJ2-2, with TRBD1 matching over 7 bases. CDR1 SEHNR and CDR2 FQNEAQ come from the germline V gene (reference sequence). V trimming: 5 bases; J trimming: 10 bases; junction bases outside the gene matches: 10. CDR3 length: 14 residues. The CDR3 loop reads CASSEITTGTELFF. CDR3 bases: TGTGCCAGCAGCGAGATCACGACAGGGACGGAGCTGTTTTTT.

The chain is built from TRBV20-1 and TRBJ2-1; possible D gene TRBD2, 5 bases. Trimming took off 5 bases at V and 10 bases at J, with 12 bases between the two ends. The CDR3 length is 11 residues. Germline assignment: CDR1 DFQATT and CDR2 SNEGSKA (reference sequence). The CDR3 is CSAAPSLEQFF. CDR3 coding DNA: TGCAGTGCTGCCCCTAGCTTGGAGCAGTTCTTC.

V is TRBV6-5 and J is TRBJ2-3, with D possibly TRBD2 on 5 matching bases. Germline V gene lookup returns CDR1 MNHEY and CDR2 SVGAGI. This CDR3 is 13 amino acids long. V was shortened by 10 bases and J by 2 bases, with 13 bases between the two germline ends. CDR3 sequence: CAIREPYTDTQYF. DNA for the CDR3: TGTGCCATAAGGGAGCCCTACACAGATACGCAGTATTTT.

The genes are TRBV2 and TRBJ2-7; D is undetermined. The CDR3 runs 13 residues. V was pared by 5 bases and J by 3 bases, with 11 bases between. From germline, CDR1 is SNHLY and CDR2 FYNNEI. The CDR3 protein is CASSSRSGYEQYF. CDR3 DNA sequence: TGTGCCAGCAGTTCCCGGTCAGGCTACGAGCAGTACTTC.

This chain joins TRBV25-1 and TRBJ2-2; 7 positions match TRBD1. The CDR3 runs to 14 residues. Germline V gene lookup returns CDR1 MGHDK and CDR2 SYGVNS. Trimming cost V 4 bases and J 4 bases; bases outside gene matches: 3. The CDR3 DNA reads TGTGCCAGCAGTGTTACAGGGGCCACCGGGGAGCTGTTTTTT. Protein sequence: CASSVTGATGELFF.

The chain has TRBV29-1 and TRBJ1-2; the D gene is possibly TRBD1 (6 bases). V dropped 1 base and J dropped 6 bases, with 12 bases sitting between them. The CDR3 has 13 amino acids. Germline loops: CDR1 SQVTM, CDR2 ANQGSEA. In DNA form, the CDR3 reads TGCAGCGTTGAAGGGACACAGGGAAATGGCTACACCTTC. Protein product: CSVEGTQGNGYTF.

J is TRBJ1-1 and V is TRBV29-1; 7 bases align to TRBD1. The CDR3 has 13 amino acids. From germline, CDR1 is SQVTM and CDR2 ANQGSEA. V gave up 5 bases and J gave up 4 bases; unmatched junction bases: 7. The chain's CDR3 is CSVTGVGITEAFF. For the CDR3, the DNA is TGCAGCGTTACAGGGGTCGGGATCACTGAAGCTTTCTTT. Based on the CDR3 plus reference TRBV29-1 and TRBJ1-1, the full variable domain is SAVISQKPSRDICQRGTSLTIQCQVDSQVTMMFWYRQQPGQSLTLIATANQGSEATYESGFVIDKFPISRPNLTFSTLTVSNMSPEDSSIYLCSVTGVGITEAFFGQGTRLTVV.

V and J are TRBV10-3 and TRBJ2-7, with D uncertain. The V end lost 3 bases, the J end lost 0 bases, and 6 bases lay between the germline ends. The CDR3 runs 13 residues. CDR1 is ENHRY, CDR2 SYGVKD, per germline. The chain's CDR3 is CAISEDNSYEQYF. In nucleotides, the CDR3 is TGTGCCATCAGTGAAGACAACTCCTACGAGCAGTACTTC.

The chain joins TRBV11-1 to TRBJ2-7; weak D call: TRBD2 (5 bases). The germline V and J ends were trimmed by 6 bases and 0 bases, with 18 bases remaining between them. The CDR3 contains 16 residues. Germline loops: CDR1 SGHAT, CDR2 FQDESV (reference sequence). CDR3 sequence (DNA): TGTGCCAGCAGTTTGAAGGGAGACCCGAGCTCCTACGAGCAGTACTTC. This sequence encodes CASSLKGDPSSYEQYF.

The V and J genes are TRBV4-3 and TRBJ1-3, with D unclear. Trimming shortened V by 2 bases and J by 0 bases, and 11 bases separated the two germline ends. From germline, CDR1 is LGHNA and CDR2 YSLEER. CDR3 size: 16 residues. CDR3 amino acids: CASSQYSSLSGNTIYF. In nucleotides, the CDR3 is TGCGCCAGCAGCCAATATAGCTCCCTCTCTGGAAACACCATATATTTT.